One sample yielded the 30 T cell receptor beta chains listed below, sequenced in a study of blood T cell repertoires in COVID-19. The protocol was immunoSEQ multiplex PCR, while the TCRdb copy is restricted to in-frame clones and leaves out a portion. This sample carries 150,000 to 190,000 clones, 80% of them seen once, and the ten largest clones take just over 0.55%. Sample: peripheral blood. The receptors derive from a man in his fifties or sixties with acute or convalescent COVID-19.

This clone was seen only once. The chain combines TRBV19 with TRBJ1-5; 9 nucleotides agree with TRBD1. From germline, CDR1 is LNHDA and CDR2 SQIVND (reference sequence). Trimming removed 5 bases from V and 7 bases from J; junction bases left unmatched: 9. The CDR3 length is 15 residues. CDR3 bases: TGTGCCAGTAGTCCGACAGGGGGGACCGGCCAGCCCCAGCATTTT. Protein product: CASSPTGGTGQPQHF.

The CDR3 region is CASSLGQGGGYTF. CDR3 sequence (DNA): TGTGCCAGCAGCCTCGGACAGGGCGGTGGCTACACCTTC. This chain connects TRBV7-3 to TRBJ1-2, with 8 bases fitting TRBD1. Germline V gene lookup returns CDR1 SGHTA and CDR2 FQGTGA. Unmatched junction bases numbered 6, after V lost 5 bases and J lost 7 bases. The CDR3 contains 13 residues.

This chain connects TRBV5-4 to TRBJ2-2; TRBD1 matches 7 bases. Per germline, CDR1 SGHNT and CDR2 YYREEE (reference sequence). This CDR3 spans 16 amino acids. Trimming cost V 2 bases and J 3 bases; bases outside gene matches: 7. The CDR3 protein is CASSFPGGMDTGELFF. The DNA of the CDR3 is TGTGCCAGCAGCTTTCCAGGGGGTATGGACACCGGGGAGCTGTTTTTT.

This clone was detected only once. V usage is TRBV6-5 and J usage is TRBJ1-4; D ambiguous. Germline CDR1 MNHEY, CDR2 SVGAGI. The CDR3 extends over 14 amino acids. Trimming stripped 8 bases from V and 0 bases from J, with 10 bases between. The DNA for the CDR3 is TGTGCCAGCTACTTCCAGGCAACTAATGAAAAACTGTTTTTT. This translates into CASYFQATNEKLFF.

The rearrangement uses TRBV9 and TRBJ1-3; D is undetermined. With 3 bases removed from V and 4 bases from J, the gap between germline ends came to 11 bases. Germline V gene sequence: CDR1 SGDLS, CDR2 YYNGEE. This CDR3 spans 14 amino acids. The CDR3 DNA reads TGTGCCAGCAGCGCCCTTGGGCTGGGAAACACCATATATTTT. It encodes CASSALGLGNTIYF.

The rearrangement links TRBV21-1 to TRBJ2-5; TRBD2, the D gene given by the table, was not confirmed from the DNA. TRBV21-1 is classified as a pseudogene. This CDR3 spans 17 amino acids. In DNA, the CDR3 is TGTGCCAGCAGCCTCCGGACTAGCGGGAGAGGAGTGGAGACCCAGTACTTC. As protein: CASSLRTSGRGVETQYF.

A few counts support this clone. The chain couples TRBV13 to TRBJ1-6; possible D gene TRBD1, 5 bases. CDR3 size: 21 residues. V lost 0 bases to trimming and J lost 0 bases, with 21 bases between them. CDR1 PRHDT and CDR2 FYEKMQ come from the germline V gene (reference sequence). CDR3 sequence (DNA): TGTGCCAGCAGCTTAGGCAGCAGGTTTTCGCTAAGGGGCTCCTATAATTCACCCCTCCACTTT. Its protein is CASSLGSRFSLRGSYNSPLHF.

This clone was counted a single time. V is TRBV6-5 and J is TRBJ1-5; 8 nucleotides match TRBD1. The CDR3 length is 13 residues. Losses at the gene ends were 8 bases for V and 5 bases for J; bases not matched to a gene: 5. CDR1 and CDR2 from the germline V gene are MNHEY and SVGAGI. CDR3 coding DNA: TGTGCCAGCGAGACGACAGGGGATCAGCCCCAGCATTTT. This sequence encodes CASETTGDQPQHF.

The chain combines TRBV23-1 with TRBJ1-6; maybe TRBD1 (6 bases). TRBV23-1 has ORF status, its function being uncertain. This CDR3 has 15 residues. V lost 11 bases, J lost 8 bases, and 22 bases lay in between. Here the CDR3 reads CAATGGPGEDSPLHF. CDR3 nucleotides: TGCGCCGCCACGGGGGGGCCAGGGGAGGATTCACCCCTCCACTTT.

This clone was seen a few times. J is TRBJ1-6 and V is TRBV19; D is uncertain. Trimming left V 3 bases short and J 5 bases short, with 8 bases between. CDR1 and CDR2 (germline): LNHDA, SQIVND (reference sequence). The CDR3 has 14 amino acids. The CDR3 spells CASSIRGDNSPLHF. The CDR3 DNA follows: TGTGCCAGTAGTATCCGGGGAGATAATTCACCCCTCCACTTT.

In this sample, this clone turned up a few times. The rearrangement links TRBV2 to TRBJ2-3; possible D gene TRBD2, 7 bases. Trimming took 7 bases from V and 5 from J, leaving 16 bases between them. This CDR3 comprises 14 residues. The germline V gene has CDR1 SNHLY and CDR2 FYNNEI. The CDR3, as DNA: TGTGCCAGCAAGGGGGGCGGGAGAGGAGATACGCAGTATTTT. It yields the protein CASKGGGRGDTQYF.

This clone was detected only once. This chain uses TRBV28 with TRBJ1-4; D is unclear. Trimming stripped 6 bases from V and 4 bases from J, with 12 bases between. The CDR3 is 14 amino acids. Germline V gene data show CDR1 as MDHEN and CDR2 as SYDVKM. CDR3 in DNA: TGTGCCAGCAGACCACCTCTCGGTAATGAAAAACTGTTTTTT. It specifies CASRPPLGNEKLFF.

The chain has TRBV6-6 and TRBJ1-1; D ambiguous. The V gene's germline CDR1 is MNHNY and CDR2 SVGAGI (reference sequence). V gave up 5 bases and J gave up 0 bases, with 19 bases separating them. CDR3 length: 17 residues. In DNA form, the CDR3 reads TGTGCCAGCAGTCTAGGGATTCGACGGACTATGAACACTGAAGCTTTCTTT. Translating gives CASSLGIRRTMNTEAFF.

This chain joins TRBV4-3 and TRBJ2-7; 9 bases are a match to TRBD1. The CDR3 is made up of 15 amino acids. The germline CDR1 and CDR2 sequences are LGHNA and YSLEER. With 1 base clipped from V and 2 bases from J, the junction kept 3 bases outside the gene matches. CDR3 in amino acids: CASSQGQGVTYEQYF. Written as DNA, the CDR3 is TGCGCCAGCAGCCAAGGACAGGGGGTAACCTACGAGCAGTACTTC.

The rearrangement joins TRBV10-2 to TRBJ1-4; D call uncertain. V lost 10 bases and J lost 0, with 9 bases in between. The CDR3 has 13 residues. Germline loops: CDR1 WSHSY, CDR2 SAAADI. The CDR3 reads CATSSATNEKLFF. The DNA for the CDR3 is TGCGCCACGTCGAGTGCAACTAATGAAAAACTGTTTTTT.

The chain employs TRBV6-5 and TRBJ2-7; D is perhaps TRBD2 (5 bases). Trimming removed 9 bases from V and 7 bases from J, with 10 bases in between. CDR3 length: 10 amino acids. Per the germline V gene, CDR1 is MNHEY and CDR2 is SVGAGI. CDR3 DNA sequence: TGTGCCAGGCGCACGGGGGAGCAGTACTTC. Translated, it gives CARRTGEQYF.

This sequence joins TRBV4-1 and TRBJ1-6, with D possibly matching TRBD1 (6 bases). Trimming shortened V by 0 bases and J by 10 bases, and 16 bases separated the two germline ends. The CDR3 sequence is 16 residues long. Germline CDR1 reads MGHRA; CDR2 reads YSYEKL. The CDR3 sequence: CASSQEPLGAGSPLHF. In DNA form, the CDR3 reads TGCGCCAGCAGCCAAGAACCCCTGGGGGCAGGGTCACCCCTCCACTTT.

The rearrangement uses TRBV6-6 and TRBJ1-1; D perhaps matches TRBD1 (6 bases). The CDR3 runs to 15 residues. Trimming shortened V by 7 bases and J by 4 bases, and 19 bases separated the two germline ends. CDR1 and CDR2 (germline): MNHNY, SVGAGI (reference sequence). CDR3: CASTPARTDSTEAFF. In nucleotides, the CDR3 is TGTGCCAGCACCCCGGCGAGGACGGACAGCACTGAAGCTTTCTTT.

The genes are TRBV27 and TRBJ1-5, with D maybe TRBD1 (6 bases). Germline values: CDR1 MNHEY, CDR2 SMNVEV (reference sequence). CDR3 length: 15 residues. Trimming stripped 0 bases from V and 7 bases from J, with 13 bases between. The CDR3, as DNA: TGTGCCAGCAGTTTATCGGCAGGGGTGGGGCAGCCCCAGCATTTT. This encodes CASSLSAGVGQPQHF.

The chain combines TRBV3-1 (or the pseudogene TRBV3-2) with TRBJ1-5; tentative D call: TRBD1 (5 bases). This CDR3 has 16 amino acids. Trimming took 4 bases from V and 1 from J, leaving 14 bases between them. Germline CDR1 reads LGHDT; CDR2 reads YNNKEL (reference sequence). The CDR3 region is CASSPYKGLSNQPQHF. Written as DNA, the CDR3 is TGTGCCAGCAGCCCATACAAGGGACTGAGCAATCAGCCCCAGCATTTT.

V usage is TRBV29-1 and J usage is TRBJ1-4, with TRBD1 as a possible D gene (6 bases). The CDR3 contains 13 residues. CDR1 SQVTM and CDR2 ANQGSEA come from the germline V gene. V was trimmed by 6 bases and J by 5 bases, leaving 13 bases between them. The CDR3 coding sequence is TGCAGCGTCGAGGACAGTTTAAATGAAAAACTGTTTTTT. Translation gives CSVEDSLNEKLFF.

Details on this clone: The same CDR3 also results from other DNA sequences found in this sample. The chain has TRBV30 and TRBJ1-1, with 9 nucleotides matching TRBD1. This CDR3 comprises 13 residues. The germline V gene has CDR1 GTSNPN and CDR2 SVGIG (reference sequence). V lost 4 bases and J lost 4; bases outside the gene matches: 4. CDR3 loop: CAWKRTGVTEAFF. The CDR3 DNA is TGTGCCTGGAAAAGGACAGGGGTCACTGAAGCTTTCTTT.

CDR3 sequence: CASSQRGGGGYTF. The CDR3 coding sequence is TGTGCCAGCAGCCAAAGGGGGGGCGGTGGCTACACCTTC. The rearrangement uses TRBV3-1 (or the pseudogene TRBV3-2) and TRBJ1-2, with a possible D match to TRBD1 (6 bases). The V and J ends lost 2 bases and 7 bases respectively, with 11 bases between them. CDR1 and CDR2 from the germline V gene are LGHDT and YNNKEL (reference sequence). This CDR3 spans 13 amino acids.

This rearrangement joins TRBV9 to TRBJ2-2; 8 bases fit TRBD2. The germline gives CDR1 SGDLS, CDR2 YYNGEE. This CDR3 spans 16 amino acids. Trimming took 4 bases from V and 6 from J; bases not matched to a gene: 11. DNA of the CDR3: TGTGCCAGCAGCCCACACGGACAACTAGCGGCCGGGGAGCTGTTTTTT. Translating it yields CASSPHGQLAAGELFF.

The rearrangement joins TRBV6-5 to TRBJ1-6, with D possibly being TRBD1 (5 bases). V lost 7 bases to trimming and J lost 6 bases, with 13 bases between them. The germline V gene encodes CDR1 MNHEY and CDR2 SVGAGI. The CDR3 sequence is 14 residues long. Written as DNA, the CDR3 is TGTGCCAGCACCACGGGGGGAGGTAATTCACCCCTCCACTTT. As protein: CASTTGGGNSPLHF.

The V gene is TRBV7-9, the J gene TRBJ2-5, with D possibly being TRBD2 (6 bases). Germline-derived CDR1 and CDR2 are SEHNR and FQNEAQ (reference sequence). This CDR3 region has 16 residues. The V and J ends lost 0 bases and 9 bases respectively, with 20 bases between them. This chain's CDR3 is CASSLAFSRGAGAQYF. The CDR3 DNA reads as TGTGCCAGCAGCTTAGCGTTCTCGCGGGGCGCCGGGGCCCAGTACTTC.

V is TRBV10-3 and J is TRBJ1-2; TRBD1 matches 8 bases. CDR1 ENHRY and CDR2 SYGVKD come from the germline V gene. This CDR3 is 12 amino acids long. The trim removed 10 bases at V and 5 bases at J, leaving 6 bases unmatched. CDR3 DNA: TGTGCCACGACAGGGGATTTGTATGGCTACACCTTC. It codes for CATTGDLYGYTF.

The chain carries TRBV18 and TRBJ2-3; D may be TRBD1 (5 bases). Germline-derived CDR1 and CDR2 are KGHSH and LQKENI. The CDR3 consists of 14 residues. V lost 4 bases to trimming and J lost 1 base, with 9 bases between them. CDR3 loop: CASSLGQGTDTQYF. In DNA form, the CDR3 reads TGTGCCAGCTCACTAGGACAAGGCACAGATACGCAGTATTTT. Full variable domain (outside the CDR3, taken from reference TRBV18 and TRBJ2-3): NAGVMQNPRHLVRRRGQEARLRCSPMKGHSHVYWYRQLPEEGLKFMVYLQKENIIDESGMPKERFSAEFPKEGPSILRIQQVVRGDSAAYFCASSLGQGTDTQYFGPGTRLTVL.

The chain joins TRBV14 to TRBJ1-2; D is unclear. With 3 bases removed from V and 4 bases from J, the gap between germline ends came to 6 bases. CDR3 length: 12 amino acids. Germline CDR1 and CDR2: SGHDN and FVKESK. This CDR3 is CASSHSPYGYTF. CDR3 nucleotides: TGTGCCAGCAGCCATTCTCCCTATGGCTACACCTTC.

This chain links TRBV10-3 with TRBJ1-1; no firm D call. Germline V gene data show CDR1 as ENHRY and CDR2 as SYGVKD. Trimming took off 2 bases at V and 1 base at J, with 8 bases between the two ends. This CDR3 comprises 14 residues. CDR3 nucleotide sequence: TGTGCCATCAGTGAGCCGACACGGAACACTGAAGCTTTCTTT. This codes for CAISEPTRNTEAFF.